This is a list of T cell receptor beta chains from one sample in a study of graft-versus-host responses after intestinal transplantation. No cognate antigen is known for these TCRs. Data came from immunoSEQ multiplex PCR; TCRdb stores just in-frame clones and leaves some out. The sample records about 120,000 clones, 85% to 95% being singletons. The material sequenced was unstimulated CD4+ T cells sorted from spleen or lymph node cells, taken before intestinal transplant. The receptors here all came from a human donor who received an intestinal transplant. CDR3s include the opening cysteine and the closing phenylalanine or tryptophan. A D gene is named only where the DNA matches it firmly. Part of the rows lack a size; the others show once, few, many or a class for expanded clones.

>TRBV14|.|TRBJ1-5|.
CASSQEGGGCHQPQHF
TGTGCCAGCAGCCAAGAAGGGGGGGGGTGCCATCAGCCCCAGCATTTT
>TRBV6-5|.|TRBJ2-3|.
CASRARESDTQYF
TGTGCCAGCAGGGCCCGGGAGTCGGATACGCAGTATTTT
>TRBV19|.|TRBJ1-1|.
CASSIYLGEAFF
TGTGCCAGTAGTATATACCTGGGTGAAGCTTTCTTT
>TRBV7-9|.|TRBJ1-4|once
CASSLRDRNEKLFF
TGTGCCAGCAGCCTCCGGGACCGGAATGAAAAACTGTTTTTT
>TRBV4-2|TRBD2|TRBJ2-1|.
CASSQVLAGYNEQFF
TGTGCCAGCAGCCAAGTTCTAGCGGGTTACAATGAGCAGTTCTTC
>TRBV30|.|TRBJ2-1|.
CAWSVRWAASTLSYNEQFF
TGTGCCTGGAGTGTACGATGGGCCGCAAGCACCTTATCCTACAATGAGCAGTTCTTC
>TRBV27|TRBD1|TRBJ1-1|.
CASSSQGGNTEAFF
TGTGCCAGCAGTTCACAGGGGGGGAACACTGAAGCTTTCTTT
>TRBV5-4|.|TRBJ1-1|.
CASSLSTGFIGNTEAFF
TGTGCCAGCAGCTTGTCAACAGGTTTTATAGGGAACACTGAAGCTTTCTTT
>TRBV9|.|TRBJ1-1|.
CASSVMTGGGEAFF
TGTGCCAGCAGCGTTATGACGGGTGGGGGTGAAGCTTTCTTT
>TRBV19|TRBD2|TRBJ2-3|once
CASSMQAGVGDTQYF
TGTGCCAGTAGTATGCAGGCGGGGGTTGGAGATACGCAGTATTTT
>TRBV28|.|TRBJ2-6|once
CASSSGANVLTF
TGTGCCAGCAGCTCTGGGGCCAACGTCCTGACTTTC
>TRBV15|.|TRBJ1-2|.
CATSRGNNYGYTF
TGTGCCACCAGCAGAGGGAATAACTATGGCTACACCTTC
>TRBV7-9|.|TRBJ2-2|.
CASSSLYGELFF
TGTGCCAGCAGCTCCCTGTACGGGGAGCTGTTTTTT
>TRBV6-1|.|TRBJ2-1|.
CASSEGPSQYNEQFF
TGTGCCAGCAGTGAAGGTCCTTCCCAGTACAATGAGCAGTTCTTC
>TRBV19|.|TRBJ1-1|.
CASSMRWGTEAFF
TGTGCCAGTAGTATGCGTTGGGGCACTGAAGCTTTCTTT
>TRBV15|.|TRBJ1-2|.
CATSRDQGYSYGYTF
TGTGCCACCAGCAGAGATCAGGGGTATAGCTATGGCTACACCTTC
>TRBV5-1|TRBD2|TRBJ2-1|.
CASKREGIYNEQFF
TGCGCCAGCAAGCGGGAGGGCATCTACAATGAGCAGTTCTTC
>TRBV6-5|TRBD1|TRBJ2-7|.
CASRTGGSYEQYF
TGTGCCAGCAGGACAGGGGGCTCCTACGAGCAGTACTTC
>TRBV29-1|TRBD1|TRBJ1-1|.
CSASQGAGTEAFF
TGCAGCGCCTCACAGGGGGCGGGAACTGAAGCTTTCTTT
>TRBV28|.|TRBJ2-6|.
CASSLGGTGANVLTF
TGTGCCAGCTCCCTAGGAGGGACTGGGGCCAACGTCCTGACTTTC
>TRBV7-2|TRBD2|TRBJ2-7|.
CASSLTGLAGGSYEQYF
TGTGCCAGCAGCCTGACGGGACTAGCGGGAGGTTCCTACGAGCAGTACTTC
>TRBV19|.|TRBJ2-1|.
CASSIFLDRSNEQFF
TGTGCCAGTAGTATCTTCCTCGACAGAAGCAATGAGCAGTTCTTC
>TRBV6-1|.|TRBJ1-5|few
CASSELGGRGQPQHF
TGTGCCAGCAGTGAATTAGGGGGGCGCGGTCAGCCCCAGCATTTT
>TRBV25-1|.|TRBJ2-5|few
CASEYRGGLHGGETQYF
TGTGCCAGCGAATACAGGGGGGGGCTCCATGGGGGAGAGACCCAGTACTTC
>TRBV28|.|TRBJ1-1|.
CASSGHSGARAFF
TGTGCCAGCAGCGGACATTCGGGGGCAAGAGCTTTCTTT
>TRBV18|.|TRBJ2-1|.
CASSPYFVPPGVKDNEQFF
TGTGCCAGCTCACCCTACTTTGTGCCCCCAGGGGTGAAGGACAATGAGCAGTTCTTC
>TRBV4-1|TRBD1|TRBJ2-7|once
CASSQAPGQSSYEQYF
TGCGCCAGCAGCCAAGCCCCGGGACAGAGCTCCTACGAGCAGTACTTC
>TRBV27|.|TRBJ2-4|.
CAGSPLGRAGRRNIQYF
TGTGCCGGCAGTCCCCTTGGAAGGGCAGGGAGGAGGAACATTCAGTACTTC
>TRBV5-6|.|TRBJ2-1|.
CASKRSSNEQFF
TGTGCCAGCAAGAGGAGCAGCAATGAGCAGTTCTTC
>TRBV12-5|TRBD2|TRBJ2-3|.
CASGFPWGKREGGTDTQYF
TGTGCTAGTGGTTTCCCCTGGGGTAAGCGGGAGGGCGGGACAGATACGCAGTATTTT
>TRBV28|.|TRBJ2-5|.
CASSPTGPQYF
TGTGCCAGCAGCCCAACAGGTCCCCAGTACTTC
>TRBV14|TRBD1|TRBJ2-2|.
CASSHLTGGTGELFF
TGTGCCAGCAGCCACCTAACAGGGGGCACCGGGGAGCTGTTTTTT
>TRBV7-7|.|TRBJ2-5|.
CASSLSSQETQYF
TGTGCTAGCAGCCTAAGTTCGCAAGAGACCCAGTACTTC
>TRBV19|.|TRBJ1-2|.
CASSPGVDYGYTF
TGTGCCAGTAGTCCGGGTGTGGACTATGGCTACACCTTC
>TRBV27|.|TRBJ2-6|.
CASSNYRSGANVLTF
TGTGCCAGCAGTAACTATAGATCTGGGGCCAACGTCCTGACTTTC
>TRBV19|.|TRBJ2-6|.
CASSIQYWLGSGANVLTF
TGTGCCAGTAGTATTCAGTATTGGTTGGGCTCGGGGGCCAACGTCCTGACTTTC
>TRBV2|.|TRBJ2-2|.
CAIFVGRVNTGELFF
TGTGCCATTTTCGTAGGACGGGTGAACACCGGGGAGCTGTTTTTT
>TRBV4-2|.|TRBJ1-5|.
CASSQDGGKAQPQHF
TGTGCCAGCAGCCAAGACGGAGGGAAGGCTCAGCCCCAGCATTTT
>TRBV28|TRBD1|TRBJ1-5|.
CASSFRGGPGNQPQHF
TGTGCCAGCAGTTTCAGGGGGGGCCCTGGCAATCAGCCCCAGCATTTT
>TRBV21-1|.|TRBJ2-5|.
CASSRKSPTSLEATQYF
TGTGCCAGCAGCAGAAAATCGCCGACTAGCTTGGAGGCGACCCAGTACTTC
>TRBV18|TRBD2|TRBJ2-7|once
CASSLSGSSSYEQYF
TGTGCCAGCTCTCTTAGCGGGAGTAGCTCCTACGAGCAGTACTTC
>TRBV7-3|.|TRBJ2-2|.
CASSSYGGELFF
TGTGCCAGCAGCTCCTACGGGGGGGAGCTGTTTTTT
>TRBV7-2|TRBD1|TRBJ2-7|.
CASSRTGQGSYEQYF
TGTGCCAGCAGCCGTACAGGACAGGGTTCCTACGAGCAGTACTTC
>TRBV7-9|TRBD2|TRBJ2-3|.
CASSGGGGDTQYF
TGTGCCAGCAGCGGAGGCGGGGGGGATACGCAGTATTTT